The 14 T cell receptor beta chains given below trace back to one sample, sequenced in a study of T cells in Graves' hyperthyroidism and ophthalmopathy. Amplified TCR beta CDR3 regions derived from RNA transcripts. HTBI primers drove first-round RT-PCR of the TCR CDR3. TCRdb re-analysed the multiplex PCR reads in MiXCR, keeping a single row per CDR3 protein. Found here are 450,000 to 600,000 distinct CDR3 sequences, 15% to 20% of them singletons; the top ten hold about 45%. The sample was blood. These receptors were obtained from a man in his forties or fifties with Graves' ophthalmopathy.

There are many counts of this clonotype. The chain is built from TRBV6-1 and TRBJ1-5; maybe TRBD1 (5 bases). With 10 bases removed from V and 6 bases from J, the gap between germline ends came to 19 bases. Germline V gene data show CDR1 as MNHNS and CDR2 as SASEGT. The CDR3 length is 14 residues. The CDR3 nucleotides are TGTGCCACCTCTCGGGGGGGAGTAGGTCAGCCCCAGCATTTT. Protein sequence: CATSRGGVGQPQHF.

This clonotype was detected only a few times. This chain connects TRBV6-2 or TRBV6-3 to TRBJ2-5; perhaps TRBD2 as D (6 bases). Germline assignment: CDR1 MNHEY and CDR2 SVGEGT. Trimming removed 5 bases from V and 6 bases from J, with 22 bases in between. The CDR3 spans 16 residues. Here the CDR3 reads CASSNHPLRGSKTQYF. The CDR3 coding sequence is TGTGCCAGCAGTAATCACCCCCTTCGGGGGAGTAAGACCCAGTACTTC.

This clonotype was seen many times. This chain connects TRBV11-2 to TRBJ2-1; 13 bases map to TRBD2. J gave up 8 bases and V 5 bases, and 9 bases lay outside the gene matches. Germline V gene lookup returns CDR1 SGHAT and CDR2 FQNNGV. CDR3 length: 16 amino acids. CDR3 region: CASSLRLAGGGDEQFF. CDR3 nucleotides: TGTGCCAGCAGCCTCAGACTAGCGGGGGGCGGGGATGAGCAGTTCTTC.

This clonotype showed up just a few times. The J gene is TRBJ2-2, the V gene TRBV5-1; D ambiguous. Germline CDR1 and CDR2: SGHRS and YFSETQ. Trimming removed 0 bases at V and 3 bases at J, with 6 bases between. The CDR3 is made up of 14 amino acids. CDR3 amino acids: CASSLGKDTGELFF. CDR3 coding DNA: TGCGCCAGCAGCTTGGGGAAGGACACCGGGGAGCTGTTTTTT.

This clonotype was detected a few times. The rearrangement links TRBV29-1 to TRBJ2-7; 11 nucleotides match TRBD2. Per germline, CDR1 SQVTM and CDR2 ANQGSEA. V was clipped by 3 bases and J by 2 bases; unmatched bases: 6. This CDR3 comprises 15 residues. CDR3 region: CSVDPGTSGTYEQYF. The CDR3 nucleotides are TGCAGCGTTGACCCTGGGACTAGCGGAACCTACGAGCAGTACTTC.

The CDR3 region has the DNA TGCGCCAGCAGCCAAGCAGCGATGATGACTAGCGGGAACACCGGGGAGCTGTTTTTT. This sequence encodes CASSQAAMMTSGNTGELFF. The chain is built from TRBV4-3 and TRBJ2-2, with 9 bases matching TRBD2. From germline, CDR1 is LGHNA and CDR2 YSLEER. Trimming cost V 1 base and J 1 base; bases outside gene matches: 10. The CDR3 runs to 19 residues.

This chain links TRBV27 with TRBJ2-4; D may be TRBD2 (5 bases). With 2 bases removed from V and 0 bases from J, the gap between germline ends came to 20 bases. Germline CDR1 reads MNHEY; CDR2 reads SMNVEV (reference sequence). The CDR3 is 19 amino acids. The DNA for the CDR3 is TGTGCCAGCAGTTTACGGGCAAGCGGAGAGAACCCAGCCAAAAACATTCAGTACTTC. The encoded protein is CASSLRASGENPAKNIQYF.

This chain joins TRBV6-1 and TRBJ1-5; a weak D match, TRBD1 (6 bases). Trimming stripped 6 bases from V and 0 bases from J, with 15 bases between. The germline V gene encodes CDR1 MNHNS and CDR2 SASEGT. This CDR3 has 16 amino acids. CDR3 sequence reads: CASSPDRLNSNQPQHF. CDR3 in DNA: TGTGCCAGCAGCCCGGACAGACTCAATAGCAATCAGCCCCAGCATTTT.

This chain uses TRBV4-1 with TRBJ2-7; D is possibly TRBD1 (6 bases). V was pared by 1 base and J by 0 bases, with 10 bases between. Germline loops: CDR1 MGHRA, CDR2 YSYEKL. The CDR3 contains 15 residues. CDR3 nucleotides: TGCGCCAGCAGCCAAGCAAAGGGGGTCTCCTACGAGCAGTACTTC. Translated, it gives CASSQAKGVSYEQYF.

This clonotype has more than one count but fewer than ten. The DNA for the CDR3 is TGCAGCGTTCCGAGACTAGCGGGGGGGCTCAGCTACAATGAGCAGTTCTTC. Its protein is CSVPRLAGGLSYNEQFF. This chain joins TRBV29-1 and TRBJ2-1; 14 bases align to TRBD2. The CDR3 has 17 amino acids. Germline assignment: CDR1 SQVTM and CDR2 ANQGSEA. Trimming removed 5 bases from V and 3 bases from J; junction bases left unmatched: 9.

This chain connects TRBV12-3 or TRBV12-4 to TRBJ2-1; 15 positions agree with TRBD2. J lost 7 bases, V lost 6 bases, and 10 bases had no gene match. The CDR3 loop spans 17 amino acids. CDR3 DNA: TGTGCCAGCAGCCGGACTAGCGGGGGGGCCGTGGGGAATGAGCAGTTCTTC. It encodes CASSRTSGGAVGNEQFF.

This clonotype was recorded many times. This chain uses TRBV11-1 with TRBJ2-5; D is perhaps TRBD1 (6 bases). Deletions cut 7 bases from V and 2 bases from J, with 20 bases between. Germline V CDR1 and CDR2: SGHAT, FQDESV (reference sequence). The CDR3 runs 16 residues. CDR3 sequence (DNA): TGTGCCAGCACCTCCCACCAGCCGGACAGTCAAGAGACCCAGTACTTC. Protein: CASTSHQPDSQETQYF.

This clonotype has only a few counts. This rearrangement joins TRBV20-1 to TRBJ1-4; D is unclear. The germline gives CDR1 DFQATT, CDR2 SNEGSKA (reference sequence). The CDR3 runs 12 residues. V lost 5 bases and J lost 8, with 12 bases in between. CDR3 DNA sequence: TGCAGTGCTCCCCGGGGTGGGGAAAAACTGTTTTTT. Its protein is CSAPRGGEKLFF.

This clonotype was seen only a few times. CDR3 DNA sequence: TGCAGCGTTGACGGGCAGGGACTGCACTACAATGAGCAGTTCTTC. It specifies CSVDGQGLHYNEQFF. The chain has TRBV29-1 and TRBJ2-1; possibly TRBD2 for D (6 bases). CDR1 is SQVTM and CDR2 is ANQGSEA in the germline V gene. The CDR3 runs 15 residues. Trimming cost V 3 bases and J 3 bases, with 15 bases left between them.